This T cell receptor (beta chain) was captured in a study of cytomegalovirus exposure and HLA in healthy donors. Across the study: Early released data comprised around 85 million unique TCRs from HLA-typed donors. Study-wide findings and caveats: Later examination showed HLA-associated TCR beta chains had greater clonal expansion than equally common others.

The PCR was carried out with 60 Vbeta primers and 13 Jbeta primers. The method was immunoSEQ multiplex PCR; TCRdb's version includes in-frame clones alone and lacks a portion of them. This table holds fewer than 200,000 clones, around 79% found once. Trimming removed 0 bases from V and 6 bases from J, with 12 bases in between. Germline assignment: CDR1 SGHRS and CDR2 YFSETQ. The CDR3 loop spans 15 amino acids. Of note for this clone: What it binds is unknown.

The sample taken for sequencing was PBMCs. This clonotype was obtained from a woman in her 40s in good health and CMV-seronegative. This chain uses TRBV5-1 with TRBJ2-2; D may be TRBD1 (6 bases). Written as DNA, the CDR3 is TGCGCCAGCAGCTTGGGTCTGGGGGCCGCCGGGGAGCTGTTTTTT. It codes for CASSLGLGAAGELFF.